Listed here are 16 T cell receptor beta chains from one sample, sequenced in a study of T cells in Graves' hyperthyroidism and ophthalmopathy. Regions amplified from RNA transcripts were the TCR beta CDR3 regions. HTBI primers were the set used in a first-round RT-PCR of the TCR CDR3. Using its own MiXCR run on the multiplex PCR reads, TCRdb lists one record per CDR3 protein. The sample has around 300,000 distinct CDR3 sequences, 13% seen once. The material sequenced was blood. The source is a woman aged 25 to 39 with Graves' hyperthyroidism that later progressed to Graves' ophthalmopathy.

This clonotype was seen many times. The rearrangement uses TRBV30 and TRBJ2-5; D uncertain. Trimming stripped 0 bases from V and 9 bases from J, with 14 bases between. The CDR3 has 13 amino acids. CDR1 and CDR2 from the germline V gene are GTSNPN and SVGIG (reference sequence). CDR3 nucleotides: TGTGCCTGGAGTGTAGGTGGTGCTGCGGCCCAGTACTTC. Protein sequence: CAWSVGGAAAQYF.

This clonotype was found many times. The V and J genes are TRBV7-2 and TRBJ2-7, with TRBD2 identical over 13 bases. J was trimmed by 5 bases and V by 7 bases; bases with no gene match: 8. This CDR3 is 15 amino acids long. Germline V gene data show CDR1 as SGHTA and CDR2 as FQGNSA. CDR3 in amino acids: CASIPTSGRLHEQYF. The CDR3 coding sequence is TGTGCCAGCATCCCGACTAGCGGGAGGCTCCACGAGCAGTACTTC.

On this clonotype itself: This may come from a read error, since a much larger clone is one base off. In this CDR3 the conserved last residue, phenylalanine or tryptophan, is missing, so a read error is likely. The chain joins TRBV6-5 to TRBJ1-6; 7 bases align to TRBD1. The CDR3 is 17 residues long. After removal of 0 bases from V and 7 bases from J, the junction contained 9 bases not matched to a gene. CDR1 is MNHEY and CDR2 is SVGAGI in the germline V gene. The CDR3 here is CASSYSGQLLRNSPLHL. CDR3 DNA: TGTGCCAGCAGTTACTCGGGACAGCTACTACGAAATTCACCCCTCCACCTT.

A few counts support this clonotype. The chain uses TRBV27 and TRBJ2-2, with 8 bases fitting TRBD2. Germline loops: CDR1 MNHEY, CDR2 SMNVEV (reference sequence). Germline trimming cut 5 bases from V and 1 base from J; bases unmatched to any gene: 3. The CDR3 is 15 amino acids. The CDR3 DNA reads TGTGCCAGCAGTACTACTAGCGGGAACACCGGGGAGCTGTTTTTT. The encoded protein is CASSTTSGNTGELFF.

The chain recombines TRBV20-1 with TRBJ2-3; D may be TRBD2 (6 bases). Per germline, CDR1 DFQATT and CDR2 SNEGSKA (reference sequence). CDR3 size: 14 residues. With 1 base removed from V and 4 bases from J, the gap between germline ends came to 12 bases. The CDR3 loop is CSARVTSIADTQYF. The CDR3 DNA sequence: TGCAGTGCTAGAGTAACTAGCATCGCAGATACGCAGTATTTT.

This clonotype was seen ten or more times. The chain employs TRBV6-2 or TRBV6-3 and TRBJ1-1, with 7 positions matching TRBD1. The ends lost 4 bases at V and 2 bases at J; junction bases unmatched: 7. CDR3 length equals 15 residues. CDR1 MNHEY and CDR2 SVGEGT come from the germline V gene. CDR3 in amino acids: CASSSWDSRNTEAFF. The CDR3 bases are TGTGCCAGCAGTTCCTGGGACAGTAGAAACACTGAAGCTTTCTTT.

The chain is built from TRBV3-1 and TRBJ2-7; D is unresolved. With 2 bases removed from V and 1 base from J, the gap between germline ends came to 9 bases. The CDR3 loop spans 14 amino acids. CDR1 is LGHDT, CDR2 YNNKEL, per germline (reference sequence). For the CDR3, the DNA is TGTGCCAGCAGCCAATTTCAGGATTCCTACGAGCAGTACTTC. Amino acids: CASSQFQDSYEQYF.

There are many counts of this clonotype. CDR3 nucleotide sequence: TGTGCCAGCAGCGCTGCGGGGAGTGCGCTATACAATGAGCAGTTCTTC. It encodes CASSAAGSALYNEQFF. The chain carries TRBV27 and TRBJ2-1, with a weak D call TRBD2 (6 bases). The CDR3 spans 16 residues. Germline-derived CDR1 and CDR2 are MNHEY and SMNVEV (reference sequence). The V gene lost 6 bases and the J gene lost 4 bases, with 19 bases spanning the gap.

This clonotype was seen repeatedly, ten times or more. The genes are TRBV28 and TRBJ2-1, with 9 bases lining up with TRBD2. Germline V gives CDR1 MDHEN, CDR2 SYDVKM. CDR3 length equals 16 residues. J was trimmed by 2 bases and V by 2 bases; bases with no gene match: 4. The CDR3, as DNA: TGTGCCAGCAGTTTAGGGGCGGGAGGGCCCTACAATGAGCAGTTCTTC. Protein: CASSLGAGGPYNEQFF.

This chain links TRBV5-4 with TRBJ2-7; 7 bases line up with TRBD1. The CDR3 extends over 14 amino acids. Germline CDR1 reads SGHNT; CDR2 reads YYREEE (reference sequence). J gave up 1 base and V 4 bases, and 5 bases lay outside the gene matches. As DNA, the CDR3 is TGTGCCAGCAGCCGGGACAGACTTTCCTACGAGCAGTACTTC. Amino acids: CASSRDRLSYEQYF.

There are many counts of this clonotype. V and J are TRBV20-1 and TRBJ2-7, with D unresolved. The V end lost 3 bases, the J end lost 2 bases, and 11 bases lay between the germline ends. The CDR3 contains 13 residues. The germline V gene has CDR1 DFQATT and CDR2 SNEGSKA (reference sequence). This CDR3 is CSARVSGTYEQYF. The CDR3 DNA follows: TGCAGTGCTAGGGTCTCTGGGACCTACGAGCAGTACTTC.

In this sample, this clonotype turned up many times. The V call is TRBV11-3, the J call TRBJ2-5; no definite D call. The CDR3 contains 13 residues. V lost 0 bases to trimming and J lost 4 bases, with 6 bases between them. Per germline, CDR1 SGHNT and CDR2 YENEEA. The chain's CDR3 is CASSLEPRETQYF. The CDR3 DNA reads as TGTGCCAGCAGCTTAGAGCCCAGAGAGACCCAGTACTTC. Filled out from reference TRBV11-3 and TRBJ2-5, the complete variable domain reads EAGVVQSPRYKIIEKKQPVAFWCNPISGHNTLYWYLQNLGQGPELLIRYENEEAVDDSQLPKDRFSAERLKGVDSTLKIQPAELGDSAVYLCASSLEPRETQYFGPGTRLLVL.

This clonotype was seen many times. This rearrangement joins TRBV20-1 to TRBJ2-5; no clear D gene. The V gene's germline CDR1 is DFQATT and CDR2 SNEGSKA (reference sequence). This CDR3 is built from 14 residues. Trimming took off 0 bases at V and 4 bases at J, with 12 bases between the two ends. The CDR3 DNA reads TGCAGTGCTAGAGATCTGACGGGCGGAGAGACCCAGTACTTC. Its protein is CSARDLTGGETQYF.

This clonotype was detected many times. V and J are TRBV12-3 or TRBV12-4 and TRBJ2-1; unclear D gene. Trimming left V 6 bases short and J 6 bases short, with 6 bases between. The CDR3 spans 11 residues. CDR3 residues: CASSQTNEQFF. CDR3 DNA: TGTGCCAGCAGCCAAACCAATGAGCAGTTCTTC.

This clonotype was observed a handful of times. Here the CDR3 omits its conserved ending phenylalanine or tryptophan, so a read error is the likely source. The V call is TRBV2, the J call TRBJ2-1, with D unresolved. Trimming removed 8 bases from V and 4 bases from J, with 12 bases in between. This CDR3 has 13 residues. The germline gives CDR1 SNHLY, CDR2 FYNNEI. CDR3 DNA: TGTGCCAGCCACCAGGACCGTTACAATGAGCAGTTCTCC. Its protein product is CASHQDRYNEQFS.

This chain connects TRBV20-1 to TRBJ2-7, with 8 positions matching TRBD1. CDR3 length: 12 amino acids. Germline lookup yields CDR1 DFQATT and CDR2 SNEGSKA (reference sequence). With V trimmed by 5 bases and J by 4 bases, 4 bases remained unmatched. The CDR3 spells CSAPGGTYEQYF. The CDR3 coding sequence is TGCAGTGCTCCAGGGGGCACTTACGAGCAGTACTTC.